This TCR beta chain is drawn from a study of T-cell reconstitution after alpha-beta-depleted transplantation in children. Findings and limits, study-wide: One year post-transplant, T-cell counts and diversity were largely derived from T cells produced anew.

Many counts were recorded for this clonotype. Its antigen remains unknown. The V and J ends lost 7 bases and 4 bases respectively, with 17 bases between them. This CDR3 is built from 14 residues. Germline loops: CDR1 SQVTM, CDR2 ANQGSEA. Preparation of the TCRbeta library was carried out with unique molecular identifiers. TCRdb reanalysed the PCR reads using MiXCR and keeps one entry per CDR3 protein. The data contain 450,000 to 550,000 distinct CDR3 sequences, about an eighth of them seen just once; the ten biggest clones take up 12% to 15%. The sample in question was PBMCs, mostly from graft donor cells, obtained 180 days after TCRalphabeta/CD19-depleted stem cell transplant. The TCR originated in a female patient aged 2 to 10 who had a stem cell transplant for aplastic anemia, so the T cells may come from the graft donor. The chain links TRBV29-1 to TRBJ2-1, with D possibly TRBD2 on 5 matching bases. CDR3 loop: CSARFTGSYNEQFF. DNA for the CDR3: TGCAGCGCCCGGTTTACGGGGAGTTACAATGAGCAGTTCTTC.